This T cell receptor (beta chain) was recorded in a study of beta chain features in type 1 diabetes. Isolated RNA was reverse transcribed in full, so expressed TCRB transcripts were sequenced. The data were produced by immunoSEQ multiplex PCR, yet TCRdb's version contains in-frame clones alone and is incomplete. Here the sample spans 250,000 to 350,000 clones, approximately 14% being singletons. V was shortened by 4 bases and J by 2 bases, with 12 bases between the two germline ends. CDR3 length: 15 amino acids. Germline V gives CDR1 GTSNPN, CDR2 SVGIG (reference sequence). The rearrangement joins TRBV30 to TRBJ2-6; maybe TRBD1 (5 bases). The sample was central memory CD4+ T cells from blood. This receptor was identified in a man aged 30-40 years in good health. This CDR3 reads CAWNSPGTGANVLTF. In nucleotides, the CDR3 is TGTGCCTGGAATTCCCCAGGGACTGGGGCCAACGTCCTGACTTTC.